The rows below give T cell receptor beta chains drawn from one sample of a study of T cell repertoires in cytomegalovirus infection. From the reads, TCRdb called clonotypes with MiXCR, one entry per CDR3 protein. The sample holds a few hundred thousand distinct CDR3 sequences, more than 30% seen once. The antigens these receptors bind are not known. The source material was cultured PBMCs, sampled from culture after CMV antigen stimulation. The receptors shown here come from a human donor in good health (CMV status not recorded). Some clones in this sample may be carry-over from other donors' samples. The conserved cysteine and the conserved F or W are not part of the CDR3 here. The D gene is left open where the match is weak.

j_gene	v_gene	d_gene	CDR3aa
TRBJ2-3	TRBV28	TRBD1	ASSSRTGSTDTQY
TRBJ2-1	TRBV29-1	TRBD2	SVGHSGRTYNEQF
TRBJ2-4	TRBV20-1	.	SASGSRENIQY
TRBJ2-7	TRBV28	TRBD2	ASSIPSGGLSYEQY
TRBJ2-3	TRBV27	.	ASSVWGLMTDTQY
TRBJ2-1	TRBV7-9	TRBD2	ASNQRDSGRAYNEQF
TRBJ2-1	TRBV6-2/TRBV6-3	TRBD2	ASSSRASGHNEQF
TRBJ1-3	TRBV6-1	.	ASSELGTTGNTIY
TRBJ2-3	TRBV7-6	TRBD2	ASGTLAGGPADTQY
TRBJ2-1	TRBV19	.	ASSGDTDPYNEQF
TRBJ1-2	TRBV12-3/TRBV12-4	.	ASSFDSGGTYGYT
TRBJ2-1	TRBV7-3	.	ASSPGPPGSYNEQF
TRBJ2-2	TRBV11-3	TRBD2	ASSRGLAGGGGELF
TRBJ2-1	TRBV12-5	.	ASGLVLTDEQF
TRBJ2-7	TRBV11-1	TRBD1	ASSTRQGRYEQY
TRBJ2-2	TRBV6-2/TRBV6-3	.	ASRRTQNTGELF
TRBJ2-5	TRBV19	.	ASSWAETQY
TRBJ2-1	TRBV20-1	TRBD2	SAPRLAGEHNEQF
TRBJ2-1	TRBV12-3/TRBV12-4	TRBD2	ASSPQLAGEREQF
TRBJ1-1	TRBV7-9	TRBD1	ASSYRGAHTEAF
TRBJ1-3	TRBV7-2	.	ASSSRIAGNTIY
TRBJ2-1	TRBV20-1	.	SARRGLSHNEQF
TRBJ2-1	TRBV19	TRBD2	ASSTGTSGIRQF
TRBJ1-4	TRBV28	.	ASSLWGDGITNEKLF
TRBJ2-1	TRBV5-4	.	ASSLPVLNEQF
TRBJ1-4	TRBV19	.	ASSMVQHNEKLF
TRBJ1-4	TRBV5-8	.	ASSLGRVKTTNEKLF
TRBJ2-1	TRBV7-8	.	ASSPTGFSYNEQF
TRBJ2-7	TRBV27	TRBD2	ASSLPRGGLYEQY
TRBJ2-7	TRBV27	.	ASSLFTSASSYEQY
TRBJ2-3	TRBV28	.	ASNSVRRGGTDTQY
TRBJ1-2	TRBV27	.	ASSFNPPGHYGYT
TRBJ1-2	TRBV6-6	.	ASRPDTLPNYGYT
TRBJ2-2	TRBV11-2	.	ASSRSRATGELF
TRBJ1-2	TRBV6-5	.	ASSYTTAVAYGYT
TRBJ1-2	TRBV5-4	.	ASSLSQGMISVT
TRBJ2-7	TRBV7-2	.	ASSADLLGALEQY
TRBJ2-3	TRBV20-1	.	SAHRKGGTSTDTQY
TRBJ2-1	TRBV14	TRBD2	ASSPGLAVSQF
TRBJ2-1	TRBV7-2	.	ASSLVLANNEQF
TRBJ2-5	TRBV30	TRBD1	AWRTQGAAETQY
TRBJ2-3	TRBV7-2	.	ASSYPSAGDTQY
TRBJ1-4	TRBV27	.	ASKTQGPTNEKLF
TRBJ2-6	TRBV12-3/TRBV12-4	TRBD2	ASSLAGGGANVLT